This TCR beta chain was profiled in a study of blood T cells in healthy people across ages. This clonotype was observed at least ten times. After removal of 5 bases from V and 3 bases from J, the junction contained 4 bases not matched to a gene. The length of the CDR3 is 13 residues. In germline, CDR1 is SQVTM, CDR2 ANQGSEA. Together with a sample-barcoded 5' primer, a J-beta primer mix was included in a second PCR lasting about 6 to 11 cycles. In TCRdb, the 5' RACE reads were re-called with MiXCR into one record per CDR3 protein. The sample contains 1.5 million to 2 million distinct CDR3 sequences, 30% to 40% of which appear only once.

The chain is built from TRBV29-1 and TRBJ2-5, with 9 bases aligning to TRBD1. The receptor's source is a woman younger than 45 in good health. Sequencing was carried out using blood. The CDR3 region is CSVTQGAKETQYF. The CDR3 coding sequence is TGCAGCGTTACACAGGGGGCTAAAGAGACCCAGTACTTC.